Shown below are 23 T cell receptor beta chains from a single sample sequenced in a study of cytomegalovirus exposure and HLA in healthy donors. PCR used 60 Vbeta primers and 13 Jbeta primers. This table comes from immunoSEQ multiplex PCR, and its TCRdb copy is limited to in-frame clones, with some not included. The table lists more than 60,000 clones, approximately 74% of them singletons, with under 10% in the top ten. Sequenced: PBMCs. These receptors all come from a man aged 35-49 years in good health and CMV-seropositive.

The chain uses TRBV2 and TRBJ2-4; D is uncertain. This CDR3 spans 14 amino acids. In germline, CDR1 is SNHLY, CDR2 FYNNEI. V lost 7 bases to trimming and J lost 5 bases, with 15 bases between them. The CDR3 here is CASKFENSENIQYF. CDR3 in DNA: TGTGCCAGCAAATTTGAGAACAGTGAAAACATTCAGTACTTC. Based on the CDR3 plus reference TRBV2 and TRBJ2-4, the full variable domain is EPEVTQTPSHQVTQMGQEVILRCVPISNHLYFYWYRQILGQKVEFLVSFYNNEISEKSEIFDDQFSVERPDGSNFTLKIRSTKLEDSAMYFCASKFENSENIQYFGAGTRLSVL.

J is TRBJ2-5 and V is TRBV5-4; TRBD1 matches at 8 bases. The DNA end favors TRBJ2-7, so the J call may be wrong. Germline V gene data show CDR1 as SGHNT and CDR2 as YYREEE (reference sequence). CDR3 length: 15 amino acids. Written as DNA, the CDR3 is TGTGCCAGCAGCCCAGGGGGCTTTAGCTCCTACGAGCAGTACTTC. It encodes CASSPGGFSSYEQYF.

The chain joins TRBV6-1 to TRBJ1-4; D is undetermined. CDR3 length: 14 amino acids. Trimming cost V 8 bases and J 0 bases, with 10 bases left between them. Germline V gene lookup returns CDR1 MNHNS and CDR2 SASEGT. The CDR3 reads CASSEVATNEKLFF. The CDR3 coding sequence is TGTGCCAGCTCAGAGGTCGCAACTAATGAAAAACTGTTTTTT.

This chain uses TRBV6-5 with TRBJ1-2, with D possibly matching TRBD1 (5 bases). V lost 5 bases and J lost 8, with 15 bases in between. Germline loops: CDR1 MNHEY, CDR2 SVGAGI. CDR3 length: 13 amino acids. For the CDR3, the DNA is TGTGCCAGCAGTACCGGACACGGGGGGGGCTACACCTTC. Residues: CASSTGHGGGYTF.

The chain joins TRBV11-3 to TRBJ2-7, with 9 bases matching TRBD1. The CDR3 spans 16 residues. J was trimmed by 5 bases and V by 0 bases; bases with no gene match: 8. The germline V gene encodes CDR1 SGHNT and CDR2 YENEEA. In nucleotides, the CDR3 is TGTGCCAGCAGCTTAGATCCCGGGACAGGGATGAACGAGCAGTACTTC. Amino acids: CASSLDPGTGMNEQYF.

The V and J genes are TRBV2 and TRBJ2-3; 9 nucleotides match TRBD2. Germline V gene sequence: CDR1 SNHLY, CDR2 FYNNEI. There are 15 residues in the CDR3. The junction had 2 bases not matched to a gene; V was cut back by 3 bases and J by 1 base. For the CDR3, the DNA is TGTGCCAGCAGTGAGCGGGGGGGCGGCACAGATACGCAGTATTTT. It codes for CASSERGGGTDTQYF.

Only a few counts were recorded for this clone. The chain links TRBV7-2 to TRBJ1-2; 8 bases fit TRBD1. The V and J ends lost 1 base and 3 bases, in that order; junction bases with no gene match: 4. Germline loops: CDR1 SGHTA, CDR2 FQGNSA. The CDR3 sequence is 15 residues long. The CDR3 sequence: CASSLGTGPYYGYTF. In DNA, the CDR3 is TGTGCCAGCAGCTTAGGGACAGGGCCATACTATGGCTACACCTTC.

This clone was counted once. The rearrangement links TRBV21-1 to TRBJ2-2; the listed D gene, TRBD2, was not tested against the DNA. TRBV21-1 is an annotated pseudogene. This CDR3 contains 15 residues. CDR3 coding DNA: TGTGCCAGCAGCAAATCGGGAGTTGGGTCCGGGGAGCTGTTTTTT. It yields the protein CASSKSGVGSGELFF.

J is TRBJ2-2 and V is TRBV27; 11 nucleotides align to TRBD2. Germline V CDR1 and CDR2: MNHEY, SMNVEV (reference sequence). V was clipped by 3 bases and J by 2 bases; unmatched bases: 5. The CDR3 is made up of 17 amino acids. CDR3 sequence reads: CASSLVAGGPNTGELFF. The CDR3 coding sequence is TGTGCCAGCAGTTTGGTAGCGGGAGGGCCCAACACCGGGGAGCTGTTTTTT.

The chain carries TRBV27 and TRBJ2-3, with a weak D call TRBD1 (6 bases). V lost 3 bases to trimming and J lost 2 bases, with 9 bases between them. The CDR3 loop spans 14 amino acids. Germline assignment: CDR1 MNHEY and CDR2 SMNVEV (reference sequence). CDR3 amino acids: CASSLDRSTDTQYF. CDR3 DNA: TGTGCCAGCAGTTTGGACAGATCCACAGATACGCAGTATTTT.

This clone has just one count. The chain joins TRBV2 to TRBJ2-5, with 7 nucleotides matching TRBD1. The trim removed 4 bases at V and 0 bases at J, leaving 5 bases unmatched. The CDR3 length is 15 residues. The germline gives CDR1 SNHLY, CDR2 FYNNEI. The CDR3 nucleotides read TGTGCCAGCAGTGCTCGGGACAGTTACCAAGAGACCCAGTACTTC. It is translated as CASSARDSYQETQYF.

The CDR3 here is CASSLNLRQEQFF. The CDR3 DNA reads as TGTGCCAGCAGCTTAAACCTGAGGCAAGAGCAGTTCTTC. J is TRBJ2-1 and V is TRBV11-3, with D hard to call. V was pared by 2 bases and J by 10 bases, with 12 bases between. Per germline, CDR1 SGHNT and CDR2 YENEEA. The CDR3 spans 13 residues. Using reference TRBV11-3 and TRBJ2-1 for the parts outside the CDR3, the full variable domain is EAGVVQSPRYKIIEKKQPVAFWCNPISGHNTLYWYLQNLGQGPELLIRYENEEAVDDSQLPKDRFSAERLKGVDSTLKIQPAELGDSAVYLCASSLNLRQEQFFGPGTRLTVL.

The DNA for the CDR3 is TGTGCCAGCAGTTTAGGAGGGGGCCCTGCGAACTATGGCTACACCTTC. It specifies CASSLGGGPANYGYTF. The V gene is TRBV28, the J gene TRBJ1-2; TRBD1 matches at 7 bases. After removal of 2 bases from V and 2 bases from J, the junction contained 8 bases not matched to a gene. Germline CDR1 MDHEN, CDR2 SYDVKM. This CDR3 comprises 16 residues.

The V call is TRBV4-2, the J call TRBJ2-3; 8 nucleotides agree with TRBD2. The CDR3 has 15 amino acids. Germline values: CDR1 LGHNA, CDR2 YNFKEQ. After removal of 2 bases from V and 7 bases from J, the junction contained 8 bases not matched to a gene. CDR3 nucleotide sequence: TGTGCCAGCAGCCAATCACAGCGGGAGACAAATACGCAGTATTTT. Protein: CASSQSQRETNTQYF.

The chain links TRBV19 to TRBJ1-4, with D possibly TRBD1 on 5 matching bases. Deletions cut 3 bases from V and 3 bases from J, with 14 bases between. Germline CDR1 is LNHDA and CDR2 is SQIVND (reference sequence). The CDR3 extends over 16 amino acids. In nucleotides, the CDR3 is TGTGCCAGTAGTATGAGGTTGACAGACTCTAATGAAAAACTGTTTTTT. Its protein is CASSMRLTDSNEKLFF. The complete variable domain, with remaining parts taken from reference TRBV19 and TRBJ1-4, reads DGGITQSPKYLFRKEGQNVTLSCEQNLNHDAMYWYRQDPGQGLRLIYYSQIVNDFQKGDIAEGYSVSREKKESFPLTVTSAQKNPTAFYLCASSMRLTDSNEKLFFGSGTQLSVL.

This chain links TRBV29-1 with TRBJ2-5; D may be TRBD2 (5 bases). CDR1 and CDR2 (germline): SQVTM, ANQGSEA. V was cut by 7 bases and J by 5 bases, with 11 bases left in between. The CDR3 sequence is 11 residues long. Here the CDR3 reads CSAGLGETQYF. The DNA of the CDR3 is TGCAGCGCCGGACTTGGGGAGACCCAGTACTTC.

The gene calls are TRBV5-1 and TRBJ1-1, with a weak D call TRBD1 (5 bases). The germline V and J ends were trimmed by 0 bases and 4 bases, with 22 bases remaining between them. Germline V CDR1 and CDR2: SGHRS, YFSETQ. CDR3 length: 18 amino acids. Here the CDR3 reads CASSLVPWDGGASTEAFF. The CDR3 bases are TGCGCCAGCAGCTTGGTGCCCTGGGACGGAGGGGCGAGCACTGAAGCTTTCTTT.

The rearrangement links TRBV29-1 to TRBJ1-2; TRBD1 aligns across 11 bases. The germline V gene encodes CDR1 SQVTM and CDR2 ANQGSEA. The J segment lost 2 bases and the V segment lost 5 bases, leaving 13 bases of the junction unmatched. CDR3 size: 17 residues. CDR3 sequence: CSVSPGQGVSGNYGYTF. CDR3 sequence (DNA): TGCAGCGTTAGCCCGGGACAGGGGGTAAGCGGGAACTATGGCTACACCTTC.

The J gene is TRBJ2-2, the V gene TRBV10-1; maybe TRBD1 (5 bases). Germline CDR1 is WNHNN and CDR2 is SYGVQD (reference sequence). The CDR3 covers 15 residues. V lost 3 bases and J 1 base, leaving 9 bases between the germline ends. This CDR3 reads CASSEMTENTGELFF. The CDR3 nucleotides read TGCGCCAGCAGTGAAATGACAGAGAACACCGGGGAGCTGTTTTTT.

The chain carries TRBV9 and TRBJ2-3; 11 bases agree with TRBD2. Looked up from germline, CDR1 is SGDLS and CDR2 is YYNGEE. The CDR3 is 16 residues long. Losses at the gene ends were 4 bases for V and 5 bases for J; bases not matched to a gene: 9. The CDR3 is CASSSPLAGGEDTQYF. The DNA of the CDR3 is TGTGCCAGCAGCTCTCCCCTAGCGGGAGGAGAAGATACGCAGTATTTT.

The chain uses TRBV30 and TRBJ2-6; D gene uncertain. Germline CDR1 GTSNPN, CDR2 SVGIG (reference sequence). Trimming stripped 5 bases from V and 2 bases from J, with 13 bases between. The CDR3 runs 15 residues. The CDR3, as DNA: TGTGCCTGGGGTCCTCCGAGGACTGGGGCCAACGTCCTGACTTTC. As protein: CAWGPPRTGANVLTF.

This clone was counted between two and nine times. The CDR3 region has the DNA TGTGCCAGCAGCACCCGACAGGGGAGAGAAGAGCAGTACTTC. Translating it yields CASSTRQGREEQYF. The rearrangement joins TRBV11-1 to TRBJ2-7; TRBD1 aligns across 8 bases. J lost 7 bases, V lost 5 bases, and 10 bases had no gene match. CDR1 is SGHAT and CDR2 is FQDESV in the germline V gene (reference sequence). This CDR3 is built from 14 residues. Variable domain in full (rest from reference TRBV11-1 and TRBJ2-7): EAEVAQSPRYKITEKSQAVAFWCDPISGHATLYWYRQILGQGPELLVQFQDESVVDDSQLPKDRFSAERLKGVDSTLKIQPAELGDSAMYLCASSTRQGREEQYFGPGTRLTVT.

The genes are TRBV27 and TRBJ2-3, with TRBD1 matching over 9 bases. This CDR3 is 15 amino acids long. V shed 6 bases and J 3 bases; nucleotides not matched to a gene: 7. CDR1 MNHEY and CDR2 SMNVEV come from the germline V gene (reference sequence). CDR3 region: CASSGTGWGTDTQYF. CDR3 nucleotides: TGTGCCAGCAGCGGGACAGGGTGGGGTACAGATACGCAGTATTTT.